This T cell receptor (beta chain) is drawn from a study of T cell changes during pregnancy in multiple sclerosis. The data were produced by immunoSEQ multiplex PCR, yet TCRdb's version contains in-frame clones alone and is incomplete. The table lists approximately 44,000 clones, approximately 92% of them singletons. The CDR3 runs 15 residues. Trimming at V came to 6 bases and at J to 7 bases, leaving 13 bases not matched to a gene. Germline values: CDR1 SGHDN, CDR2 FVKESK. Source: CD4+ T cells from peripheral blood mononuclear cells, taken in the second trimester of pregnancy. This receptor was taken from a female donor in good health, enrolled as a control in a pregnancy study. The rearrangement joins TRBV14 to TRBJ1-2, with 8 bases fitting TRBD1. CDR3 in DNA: TGTGCCAGCAGTCTAACCCGGACAGGGTGGAGTGGCTACACCTTC. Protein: CASSLTRTGWSGYTF.